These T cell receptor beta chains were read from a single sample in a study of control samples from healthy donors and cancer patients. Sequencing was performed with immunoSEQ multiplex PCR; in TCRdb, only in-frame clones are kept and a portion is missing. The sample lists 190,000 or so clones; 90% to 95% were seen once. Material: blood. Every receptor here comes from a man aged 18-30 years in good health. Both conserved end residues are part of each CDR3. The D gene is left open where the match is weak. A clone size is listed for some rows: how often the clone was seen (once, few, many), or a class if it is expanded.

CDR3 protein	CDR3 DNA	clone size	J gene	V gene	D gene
CASSLARYDLEAFF	TGTGCCAGCAGCTTAGCCAGATACGACCTTGAAGCTTTCTTT	few	TRBJ1-1	TRBV11-1	NA
CASSTTGGNYGYTF	TGTGCCAGTAGCACGACAGGGGGTAACTATGGCTACACCTTC	NA	TRBJ1-2	TRBV19	TRBD1
CASSQGRNGGTGNTIYF	TGTGCCAGCAGCCAAGGAAGGAACGGTGGGACTGGAAACACCATATATTTT	NA	TRBJ1-3	TRBV4-2	NA
CASSQRATGELFF	TGTGCCAGCAGCCAGAGGGCCACCGGGGAGCTGTTTTTT	NA	TRBJ2-2	TRBV9	NA
CASSTSGGIITDTQYF	TGTGCCAGCAGCACCAGCGGGGGGATCATCACAGATACGCAGTATTTT	NA	TRBJ2-3	TRBV11-2	TRBD2
CASRGTGNTIYF	TGTGCCAGCAGGGGGACGGGAAACACCATATATTTT	few	TRBJ1-3	TRBV7-9	NA
CASSLKGADTQYF	TGTGCCAGCAGCTTGAAGGGTGCAGATACGCAGTATTTT	NA	TRBJ2-3	TRBV5-4	NA
CASRPGQDYNEQFF	TGTGCCAGCAGGCCGGGACAGGACTACAATGAGCAGTTCTTC	NA	TRBJ2-1	TRBV7-9	TRBD1
CATSDRDYEQYF	TGTGCCACCAGTGACAGGGACTACGAGCAGTACTTC	NA	TRBJ2-7	TRBV24-1	NA
CASSPPGQGADGELFF	TGTGCCAGCAGTCCACCGGGACAGGGGGCGGACGGGGAGCTGTTTTTT	NA	TRBJ2-2	TRBV6-6	TRBD1
CASRAGDVVYGYTF	TGTGCCAGCAGGGCGGGGGACGTCGTCTATGGCTACACCTTC	NA	TRBJ1-2	TRBV2	NA
CASITGTGNYGYTF	TGTGCCAGCATTACCGGGACAGGGAACTATGGCTACACCTTC	NA	TRBJ1-2	TRBV6-5	TRBD1
CASSPREDIYEQYF	TGTGCCAGCTCACCAAGGGAGGACATCTACGAGCAGTACTTC	NA	TRBJ2-7	TRBV18	NA
CASSLGPDRGPKYNEQFF	TGCGCCAGCAGCTTGGGGCCCGACAGGGGCCCGAAATACAATGAGCAGTTCTTC	NA	TRBJ2-1	TRBV5-1	TRBD1
CASTAQGAGQYF	TGTGCCTCCACCGCCCAGGGGGCAGGGCAGTACTTC	NA	TRBJ2-7	TRBV6-6	TRBD1
CASQDRSSGNTIYF	TGTGCCAGCCAGGACAGGAGCTCTGGAAACACCATATATTTT	NA	TRBJ1-3	TRBV27	TRBD1
CASSWGQIKELFF	TGTGCCAGCAGTTGGGGACAGATAAAGGAGCTGTTTTTT	NA	TRBJ2-2	TRBV28	TRBD1
CASSVEQGNIQYF	TGTGCCAGCAGCGTAGAACAGGGAAACATTCAGTACTTC	NA	TRBJ2-4	TRBV9	NA
CASRGLRDTKAFF	TGTGCCAGCAGAGGACTCCGGGACACCAAAGCTTTCTTT	NA	TRBJ1-1	TRBV25-1	NA
CASSLDSPRLAGGTGELFF	TGTGCCAGCAGCTTAGATTCCCCCAGGCTAGCGGGAGGCACCGGGGAGCTGTTTTTT	NA	TRBJ2-2	TRBV11-3	TRBD2
CASSSSVLAGGPGDTQYF	TGTGCCAGCAGCTCCTCTGTACTAGCGGGGGGGCCCGGAGATACGCAGTATTTT	NA	TRBJ2-3	TRBV7-2	TRBD2
CASSQENRGHNEQFF	TGTGCCAGCAGCCAAGAGAACCGGGGTCACAATGAGCAGTTCTTC	NA	TRBJ2-1	TRBV3-1/TRBV3-2	NA
CASSKGDPSGRGTCNEKLFF	TGTGCCAGCAGCAAAGGGGATCCCTCGGGAAGGGGAACTTGTAATGAAAAACTGTTTTTT	NA	TRBJ1-4	TRBV21-1	NA
CASSLRTGNTEAFF	TGTGCCAGCAGTCTAAGGACAGGGAACACTGAAGCTTTCTTT	few	TRBJ1-1	TRBV6-5	TRBD1
CASSLRGGRNTDTQYF	TGCGCCAGCAGCTTGAGGGGTGGGCGAAACACAGATACGCAGTATTTT	NA	TRBJ2-3	TRBV5-1	NA
CASSRSTGSTEAFF	TGTGCCAGCAGCCGGAGCACAGGGAGCACTGAAGCTTTCTTT	NA	TRBJ1-1	TRBV5-4	NA
CASRRFQGDEQYF	TGTGCCAGCAGACGATTTCAGGGAGACGAGCAGTACTTC	NA	TRBJ2-7	TRBV25-1	NA
CASSKGGQAYEQYF	TGCGCCAGCTCCAAGGGGGGGCAGGCCTACGAGCAGTACTTC	NA	TRBJ2-7	TRBV5-1	NA
CAWREQAGQPQHF	TGTGCCTGGAGGGAACAGGCGGGTCAGCCCCAGCATTTT	NA	TRBJ1-5	TRBV30	NA
CASSKAPWGGTGNFERVYEQYF	TGTGCCAGCAGCAAAGCGCCTTGGGGGGGCACAGGTAATTTCGAACGGGTGTACGAGCAGTACTTC	NA	TRBJ2-7	TRBV21-1	NA
CASSPTGNTDTQYF	TGTGCCAGCAGCCCGACAGGAAACACAGATACGCAGTATTTT	NA	TRBJ2-3	TRBV7-9	NA
CASSIEGGGASGELFF	TGTGCCAGTAGTATAGAAGGCGGGGGCGCGTCCGGGGAGCTGTTTTTT	NA	TRBJ2-2	TRBV19	NA
CASSLPGPQADTQYF	TGCGCCAGCAGCTTACCGGGGCCCCAGGCAGATACGCAGTATTTT	NA	TRBJ2-3	TRBV5-1	NA
CASIRDPRTPLHF	TGTGCCAGCATAAGGGACCCCCGTACACCCCTCCACTTT	NA	TRBJ1-6	TRBV6-5	NA
CASSAGQGLFYEQYF	TGTGCCAGCAGCGCGGGACAGGGGCTCTTCTACGAGCAGTACTTC	NA	TRBJ2-7	TRBV9	TRBD1
CASSPGLHPLNEKLFF	TGTGCCAGCAGCCCTGGGTTGCACCCCTTGAATGAAAAACTGTTTTTT	NA	TRBJ1-4	TRBV7-2	NA
CASSPLAQAEETQYF	TGTGCCAGCTCACCGTTAGCCCAAGCGGAAGAGACCCAGTACTTC	NA	TRBJ2-5	TRBV18	NA
CASSQDPDSGGFTDTQYF	TGCGCCAGCAGCCAAGATCCGGATAGCGGGGGGTTCACAGATACGCAGTATTTT	NA	TRBJ2-3	TRBV4-1	TRBD2
CSASSLNEQFF	TGCAGTGCTAGCTCCCTAAACGAGCAGTTCTTC	NA	TRBJ2-1	TRBV20-1	NA
CASSVWGNYGYTF	TGTGCCAGCAGTGTATGGGGCAACTATGGCTACACCTTC	NA	TRBJ1-2	TRBV25-1	NA
CSVGAGWTEAFF	TGCAGCGTTGGGGCAGGGTGGACTGAAGCTTTCTTT	NA	TRBJ1-1	TRBV29-1	NA
CASRGGPGNEQFF	TGTGCCAGCAGGGGCGGCCCCGGCAATGAGCAGTTCTTC	NA	TRBJ2-1	TRBV5-6	NA
CASSQVGLGYEQYF	TGTGCCAGCAGCCAAGTCGGGCTCGGCTACGAGCAGTACTTC	NA	TRBJ2-7	TRBV3-1/TRBV3-2	NA
CASSTGYNEQFF	TGTGCCAGCAGTACAGGGTACAATGAGCAGTTCTTC	once	TRBJ2-1	TRBV7-3	NA
CASSMEGTGGTFSNQPQHF	TGTGCCAGTAGTATGGAGGGGACAGGGGGTACCTTTAGCAATCAGCCCCAGCATTTT	NA	TRBJ1-5	TRBV19	TRBD1
CASSRQIATNEKLFF	TGTGCCAGCAGTCGACAGATTGCAACTAATGAAAAACTGTTTTTT	NA	TRBJ1-4	TRBV2	NA
CASSLGPGQGFIGEQFF	TGCGCCAGCAGCCTTGGACCGGGACAGGGCTTTATTGGTGAGCAGTTCTTC	NA	TRBJ2-1	TRBV4-1	TRBD1
CASSRDSYGYTF	TGTGCCAGCAGTCGGGACAGCTATGGCTACACCTTC	NA	TRBJ1-2	TRBV12-3/TRBV12-4	TRBD1
CASSQLTGGRYTF	TGTGCCAGCAGCCAATTAACAGGGGGTCGCTACACCTTC	NA	TRBJ1-2	TRBV14	TRBD1
CASSFPGGAEGQYF	TGTGCCAGCAGCTTCCCTGGGGGCGCCGAGGGCCAGTACTTC	NA	TRBJ2-5	TRBV5-5	NA
CASSEARGGPDTQYF	TGTGCCAGCAGTGAAGCTCGGGGGGGGCCAGATACGCAGTATTTT	NA	TRBJ2-3	TRBV6-1	TRBD2
CASSIDRNSPLHF	TGTGCCAGTAGTATAGATCGGAATTCACCCCTCCACTTT	NA	TRBJ1-6	TRBV19	NA
CASSTWTTPNTGELFF	TGCGCCAGCAGCACGTGGACTACGCCAAACACCGGGGAGCTGTTTTTT	NA	TRBJ2-2	TRBV5-1	NA